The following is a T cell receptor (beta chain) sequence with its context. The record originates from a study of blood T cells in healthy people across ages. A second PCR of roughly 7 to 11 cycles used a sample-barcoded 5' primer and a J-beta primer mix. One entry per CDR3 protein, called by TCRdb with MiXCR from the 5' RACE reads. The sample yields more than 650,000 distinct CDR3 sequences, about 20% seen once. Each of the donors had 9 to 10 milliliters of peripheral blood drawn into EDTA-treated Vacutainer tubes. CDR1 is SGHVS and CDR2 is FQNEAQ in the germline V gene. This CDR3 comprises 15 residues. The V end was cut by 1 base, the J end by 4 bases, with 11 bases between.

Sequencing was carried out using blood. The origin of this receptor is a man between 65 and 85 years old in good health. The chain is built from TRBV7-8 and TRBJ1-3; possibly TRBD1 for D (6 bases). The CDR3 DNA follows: TGTGCCAGCAGCTTAGTGACAGGATACGGAAACACCATATATTTT. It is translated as CASSLVTGYGNTIYF.